The 30 T cell receptor beta chains listed next were all sequenced from one sample in a study of vaccination and CD4 T cells after COVID-19. No antigen has been identified for these receptors. The Oncomine TCR Beta short-read assay was applied to DNA of cultured CD4+ T cells. TCRdb reanalysed the PCR reads using MiXCR and keeps one entry per CDR3 protein. Of roughly 18,000 distinct CDR3 sequences detected, roughly 51% appear once; the ten largest clones hold roughly 16%. Treatment in this sample: roughly 11-day PBMC culture with coronavirus spike peptide pools or control peptides (ViraFEST assay). Sequenced material: CD4+ T cells from blood, cultured in vitro. The receptors were gathered from a human donor who had recovered from COVID-19.

This sequence joins TRBV7-3 and TRBJ2-7, with D possibly TRBD2 on 5 matching bases. Trimming stripped 1 base from V and 6 bases from J, with 13 bases between. The CDR3 loop spans 14 amino acids. Germline lookup yields CDR1 SGHTA and CDR2 FQGTGA. Here the CDR3 reads CASSLSASRAEQYF. The CDR3, as DNA: TGTGCCAGCAGCTTAAGCGCTAGCAGAGCCGAGCAGTACTTC.

The chain combines TRBV20-1 with TRBJ2-3, with D hard to call. Germline V gene data show CDR1 as DFQATT and CDR2 as SNEGSKA (reference sequence). V lost 7 bases to trimming and J lost 3 bases, with 8 bases between them. The CDR3 spans 11 residues. The CDR3 region has the DNA TGCAGTGGCAGCCCTACAGATACGCAGTATTTT. It encodes CSGSPTDTQYF.

The chain links TRBV29-1 to TRBJ2-3; D call uncertain. V was shortened by 4 bases and J by 5 bases, with 10 bases between the two germline ends. The CDR3 is made up of 12 amino acids. Germline V CDR1 and CDR2: SQVTM, ANQGSEA. The CDR3 is CSVGDGRDTQYF. CDR3 DNA: TGCAGCGTTGGAGATGGAAGAGATACGCAGTATTTT.

The V call is TRBV20-1, the J call TRBJ1-2; TRBD1 agrees at 12 bases. CDR3 length: 15 residues. Germline lookup yields CDR1 DFQATT and CDR2 SNEGSKA (reference sequence). J was trimmed by 5 bases and V by 5 bases; bases with no gene match: 9. CDR3 sequence (DNA): TGCAGTGCTCGGGACAGGGGGCAAGGCCTGTATGGCTACACCTTC. It specifies CSARDRGQGLYGYTF.

The chain joins TRBV28 to TRBJ1-2, with 8 nucleotides matching TRBD1. The V gene end was trimmed by 2 bases and the J gene end by 6 bases; junction bases not matched to a gene: 14. CDR1 and CDR2 (germline): MDHEN, SYDVKM. This CDR3 comprises 17 residues. CDR3 loop: CASSLLNFGQGSNGYTF. CDR3 in DNA: TGTGCCAGCAGTTTACTTAATTTCGGACAGGGAAGCAATGGCTACACCTTC.

The genes are TRBV20-1 and TRBJ2-3; 11 positions agree with TRBD1. The ends lost 7 bases at V and 2 bases at J; junction bases unmatched: 5. In germline, CDR1 is DFQATT, CDR2 SNEGSKA (reference sequence). The CDR3 totals 14 residues. The CDR3 region is CSGGQGVDTDTQYF. The CDR3 region has the DNA TGCAGTGGGGGACAGGGGGTGGACACAGATACGCAGTATTTT.

V and J are TRBV7-3 and TRBJ2-1; a possible D gene is TRBD2 (6 bases). The CDR3 extends over 15 amino acids. V gave up 5 bases and J gave up 5 bases, with 16 bases separating them. CDR1 SGHTA and CDR2 FQGTGA come from the germline V gene. The CDR3 DNA reads as TGTGCCAGCAGCCCCGGGGTAGCGGCTAACAATGAGCAGTTCTTC. Its protein is CASSPGVAANNEQFF.

The V gene is TRBV2, the J gene TRBJ1-2; 7 bases line up with TRBD1. This CDR3 is built from 19 residues. The J segment lost 0 bases and the V segment lost 8 bases, leaving 21 bases of the junction unmatched. CDR1 and CDR2 (germline): SNHLY, FYNNEI. In DNA form, the CDR3 reads TGTGCCAGCCTTAAACGGGAGTTCGGCAACAGGGGCGCTAACTATGGCTACACCTTC. Translation: CASLKREFGNRGANYGYTF.

The rearrangement joins TRBV7-3 to TRBJ1-3; D is unresolved. This CDR3 region has 13 residues. Trimming took 3 bases from V and 0 from J, leaving 3 bases between them. Looked up from germline, CDR1 is SGHTA and CDR2 is FQGTGA. The CDR3 nucleotides are TGTGCCAGCAGCTTGAGCTCTGGAAACACCATATATTTT. Residues: CASSLSSGNTIYF. The full variable domain, rest sourced from reference TRBV7-3 and TRBJ1-3, is GAGVSQTPSNKVTEKGKYVELRCDPISGHTALYWYRQSLGQGPEFLIYFQGTGAADDSGLPNDRFFAVRPEGSVSTLKIQRTERGDSAVYLCASSLSSGNTIYFGEGSWLTVV.

This chain connects TRBV24-1 to TRBJ2-3, with D perhaps matching TRBD1 (5 bases). Germline CDR1 and CDR2: KGHDR and SFDVKD. Trimming shortened V by 2 bases and J by 6 bases, and 17 bases separated the two germline ends. The CDR3 totals 16 residues. CDR3 loop: CATSDWRTTPGDTQYF. DNA for the CDR3: TGTGCCACCAGTGATTGGCGGACAACCCCTGGGGATACGCAGTATTTT.

The chain uses TRBV6-5 and TRBJ2-6; possible D gene TRBD2, 5 bases. The CDR3 runs 16 residues. V was cut by 2 bases and J by 1 base, with 9 bases left in between. In germline, CDR1 is MNHEY, CDR2 SVGAGI. The CDR3 coding sequence is TGTGCCAGCAGTTACAGTTGGGAGTCTGGGGCCAACGTCCTGACTTTC. Its translation is CASSYSWESGANVLTF.

The chain combines TRBV5-6 with TRBJ1-2; D gene uncertain. CDR1 is SGHDT and CDR2 is YYEEEE in the germline V gene. V was pared by 1 base and J by 7 bases, with 14 bases between. The length of the CDR3 is 14 residues. CDR3 in DNA: TGTGCCAGCAGCTTGAGGGCGGGTCATCGTGGCTACACCTTC. Its protein product is CASSLRAGHRGYTF.

This chain links TRBV20-1 with TRBJ1-1; a weak D match, TRBD1 (6 bases). CDR1 is DFQATT and CDR2 is SNEGSKA in the germline V gene (reference sequence). The length of the CDR3 is 14 residues. Trimming pared 5 bases from V and 3 bases from J, leaving 16 bases between. CDR3 nucleotides: TGCAGTGCTCCACAGGGAAGTCGGGACACTGAAGCTTTCTTT. Protein: CSAPQGSRDTEAFF.

This clonotype has just one count. V is TRBV5-4 and J is TRBJ2-1, with 9 bases identical to TRBD1. The J segment lost 7 bases and the V segment lost 9 bases, leaving 11 bases of the junction unmatched. The CDR3 has 14 residues. Germline values: CDR1 SGHNT, CDR2 YYREEE (reference sequence). The CDR3, as DNA: TGTGCCATCACGTCGGGGACAGGGTATAATGAGCAGTTCTTC. It encodes CAITSGTGYNEQFF.

This clonotype occurred a few times. J is TRBJ1-5 and V is TRBV6-5; 7 nucleotides align to TRBD1. V lost 2 bases and J lost 5; bases outside the gene matches: 12. The V gene's germline CDR1 is MNHEY and CDR2 SVGAGI. The CDR3 covers 17 residues. The CDR3 nucleotides are TGTGCCAGCAGTTACGGGAACTCCGAGACAGGGTATCAGCCCCAGCATTTT. Its translation is CASSYGNSETGYQPQHF.

The chain recombines TRBV20-1 with TRBJ1-2; 9 positions match TRBD1. Germline CDR1 DFQATT, CDR2 SNEGSKA (reference sequence). Unmatched junction bases numbered 5, after V lost 0 bases and J lost 3 bases. This CDR3 region has 15 residues. CDR3 sequence (DNA): TGCAGTGCTAGAGAGGGGACAGGGTGGGACTATGGCTACACCTTC. It specifies CSAREGTGWDYGYTF.

The rearrangement joins TRBV2 to TRBJ1-1, with 10 bases identical to TRBD1. The CDR3 has 14 amino acids. CDR1 is SNHLY, CDR2 FYNNEI, per germline. Trimming at V came to 4 bases and at J to 5 bases, leaving 4 bases not matched to a gene. The CDR3 sequence: CASSGQGARTEAFF. The DNA for the CDR3 is TGTGCCAGCAGTGGACAGGGGGCGAGGACTGAAGCTTTCTTT. Drawing the rest from reference TRBV2 and TRBJ1-1, the complete variable domain is EPEVTQTPSHQVTQMGQEVILRCVPISNHLYFYWYRQILGQKVEFLVSFYNNEISEKSEIFDDQFSVERPDGSNFTLKIRSTKLEDSAMYFCASSGQGARTEAFFGQGTRLTVV.

The rearrangement links TRBV7-9 to TRBJ1-1; D gene uncertain. V lost 4 bases to trimming and J lost 0 bases, with 6 bases between them. Germline CDR1 SEHNR, CDR2 FQNEAQ (reference sequence). This CDR3 has 13 residues. CDR3 in amino acids: CASSSSMNTEAFF. In DNA, the CDR3 is TGTGCCAGCAGCTCCTCCATGAACACTGAAGCTTTCTTT.

V and J are TRBV7-2 and TRBJ1-1; D is unresolved. CDR3 length: 16 residues. With 2 bases removed from V and 9 bases from J, the gap between germline ends came to 22 bases. Germline assignment: CDR1 SGHTA and CDR2 FQGNSA. The CDR3 sequence is CASSLSGFGMGGKAFF. The CDR3 nucleotides read TGTGCCAGCAGCTTAAGCGGCTTCGGGATGGGAGGGAAAGCTTTCTTT.

This clonotype occurred a few times. The chain couples TRBV5-4 to TRBJ2-5; 7 nucleotides agree with TRBD1. CDR1 SGHNT and CDR2 YYREEE come from the germline V gene (reference sequence). The CDR3 totals 16 residues. Losses at the gene ends were 4 bases for V and 1 base for J; bases not matched to a gene: 10. CDR3 DNA: TGTGCCAGCAGCCGCGGAGCGACAGGGTTCCAAGAGACCCAGTACTTC. This encodes CASSRGATGFQETQYF.

Comments on this clonotype: One end of the junction fails to match germline, which may point to a read error. V and J are TRBV7-9 and TRBJ1-1; a possible D gene is TRBD1 (5 bases). Germline CDR1 reads SEHNR; CDR2 reads FQNEAQ (reference sequence). This CDR3 comprises 15 residues. The CDR3: CASSFVSGGDTEAFF. The CDR3 DNA follows: TGTGCCAGTAGCTTCGTTTCGGGAGGGGACACTGAAGCTTTCTTT.

The chain couples TRBV7-9 to TRBJ1-6; no clear D. Between the trimmed V and J ends, which lost 1 base and 4 bases, there was a span of 8 bases. This CDR3 has 15 amino acids. In germline, CDR1 is SEHNR, CDR2 FQNEAQ (reference sequence). CDR3 bases: TGTGCCAGCAGCTTAGACGGGAGTTATAATTCACCCCTCCACTTT. It encodes CASSLDGSYNSPLHF.

This clonotype was observed a few times. The J gene is TRBJ2-3, the V gene TRBV18; 7 positions match TRBD1. The CDR3 covers 15 residues. V lost 5 bases and J lost 3; bases outside the gene matches: 8. Germline lookup yields CDR1 KGHSH and CDR2 LQKENI. CDR3 region: CASSRNAQGTDTQYF. The CDR3 nucleotides read TGTGCCAGCTCAAGGAACGCACAGGGGACAGATACGCAGTATTTT.

This clonotype was seen just once. The chain couples TRBV20-1 to TRBJ2-2; D not resolved. There are 14 residues in the CDR3. Trimming took 5 bases from V and 5 from J, leaving 15 bases between them. In germline, CDR1 is DFQATT, CDR2 SNEGSKA (reference sequence). This chain's CDR3 is CSAPEFGRTGELFF. The CDR3, as DNA: TGCAGTGCTCCCGAGTTTGGACGTACCGGGGAGCTGTTTTTT.

The chain is built from TRBV20-1 and TRBJ2-1; no clear D. The V end lost 3 bases, the J end lost 10 bases, and 10 bases lay between the germline ends. Germline V CDR1 and CDR2: DFQATT, SNEGSKA (reference sequence). The CDR3 covers 11 residues. The CDR3 protein is CSASRAEEQFF. The CDR3 DNA sequence: TGCAGTGCTAGTCGGGCGGAGGAGCAGTTCTTC.

This clonotype was detected once. The V call is TRBV7-9, the J call TRBJ2-7; 7 bases fit TRBD1. The V gene's germline CDR1 is SEHNR and CDR2 FQNEAQ (reference sequence). The V gene end was trimmed by 1 base and the J gene end by 4 bases; junction bases not matched to a gene: 4. The CDR3 consists of 14 residues. CDR3 region: CASSLGQGMYEQYF. In DNA, the CDR3 is TGTGCCAGCAGCTTAGGACAGGGCATGTACGAGCAGTACTTC.

The chain uses TRBV19 and TRBJ1-1; 7 bases are shared with TRBD1. V shed 5 bases, J shed 3 bases, and the junction held 9 bases outside the gene matches. Germline-derived CDR1 and CDR2 are LNHDA and SQIVND (reference sequence). The CDR3 contains 15 residues. Here the CDR3 DNA reads TGTGCCAGTAGTCCCCTACGACAGGGCTACACTGAAGCTTTCTTT. Its translation: CASSPLRQGYTEAFF.

This clonotype was detected only a few times. This chain uses TRBV5-4 with TRBJ1-1; the D is unclear. Trimming took off 0 bases at V and 0 bases at J, with 6 bases between the two ends. This CDR3 comprises 14 residues. CDR1 is SGHNT, CDR2 YYREEE, per germline (reference sequence). CDR3 DNA: TGTGCCAGCAGCTTGGAACAGATGAACACTGAAGCTTTCTTT. Its protein product is CASSLEQMNTEAFF.

J is TRBJ2-5 and V is TRBV20-1; D is tentatively TRBD1 or TRBD2 (5 bases each). The CDR3 contains 15 residues. The V end lost 3 bases, the J end lost 5 bases, and 19 bases lay between the germline ends. The germline V gene encodes CDR1 DFQATT and CDR2 SNEGSKA (reference sequence). The CDR3 nucleotides read TGCAGTGCTAGCCGGGACCGGAACACGATGGAGACCCAGTACTTC. Translating gives CSASRDRNTMETQYF.

This chain uses TRBV6-1 with TRBJ1-2; possibly TRBD1 for D (5 bases). CDR1 and CDR2 (germline): MNHNS, SASEGT. V gave up 8 bases and J gave up 0 bases, with 16 bases separating them. The CDR3 runs 15 residues. The CDR3 bases are TGTGCCAGCTCCCGGGACGGACCGTCTAACTATGGCTACACCTTC. Translated, it gives CASSRDGPSNYGYTF.